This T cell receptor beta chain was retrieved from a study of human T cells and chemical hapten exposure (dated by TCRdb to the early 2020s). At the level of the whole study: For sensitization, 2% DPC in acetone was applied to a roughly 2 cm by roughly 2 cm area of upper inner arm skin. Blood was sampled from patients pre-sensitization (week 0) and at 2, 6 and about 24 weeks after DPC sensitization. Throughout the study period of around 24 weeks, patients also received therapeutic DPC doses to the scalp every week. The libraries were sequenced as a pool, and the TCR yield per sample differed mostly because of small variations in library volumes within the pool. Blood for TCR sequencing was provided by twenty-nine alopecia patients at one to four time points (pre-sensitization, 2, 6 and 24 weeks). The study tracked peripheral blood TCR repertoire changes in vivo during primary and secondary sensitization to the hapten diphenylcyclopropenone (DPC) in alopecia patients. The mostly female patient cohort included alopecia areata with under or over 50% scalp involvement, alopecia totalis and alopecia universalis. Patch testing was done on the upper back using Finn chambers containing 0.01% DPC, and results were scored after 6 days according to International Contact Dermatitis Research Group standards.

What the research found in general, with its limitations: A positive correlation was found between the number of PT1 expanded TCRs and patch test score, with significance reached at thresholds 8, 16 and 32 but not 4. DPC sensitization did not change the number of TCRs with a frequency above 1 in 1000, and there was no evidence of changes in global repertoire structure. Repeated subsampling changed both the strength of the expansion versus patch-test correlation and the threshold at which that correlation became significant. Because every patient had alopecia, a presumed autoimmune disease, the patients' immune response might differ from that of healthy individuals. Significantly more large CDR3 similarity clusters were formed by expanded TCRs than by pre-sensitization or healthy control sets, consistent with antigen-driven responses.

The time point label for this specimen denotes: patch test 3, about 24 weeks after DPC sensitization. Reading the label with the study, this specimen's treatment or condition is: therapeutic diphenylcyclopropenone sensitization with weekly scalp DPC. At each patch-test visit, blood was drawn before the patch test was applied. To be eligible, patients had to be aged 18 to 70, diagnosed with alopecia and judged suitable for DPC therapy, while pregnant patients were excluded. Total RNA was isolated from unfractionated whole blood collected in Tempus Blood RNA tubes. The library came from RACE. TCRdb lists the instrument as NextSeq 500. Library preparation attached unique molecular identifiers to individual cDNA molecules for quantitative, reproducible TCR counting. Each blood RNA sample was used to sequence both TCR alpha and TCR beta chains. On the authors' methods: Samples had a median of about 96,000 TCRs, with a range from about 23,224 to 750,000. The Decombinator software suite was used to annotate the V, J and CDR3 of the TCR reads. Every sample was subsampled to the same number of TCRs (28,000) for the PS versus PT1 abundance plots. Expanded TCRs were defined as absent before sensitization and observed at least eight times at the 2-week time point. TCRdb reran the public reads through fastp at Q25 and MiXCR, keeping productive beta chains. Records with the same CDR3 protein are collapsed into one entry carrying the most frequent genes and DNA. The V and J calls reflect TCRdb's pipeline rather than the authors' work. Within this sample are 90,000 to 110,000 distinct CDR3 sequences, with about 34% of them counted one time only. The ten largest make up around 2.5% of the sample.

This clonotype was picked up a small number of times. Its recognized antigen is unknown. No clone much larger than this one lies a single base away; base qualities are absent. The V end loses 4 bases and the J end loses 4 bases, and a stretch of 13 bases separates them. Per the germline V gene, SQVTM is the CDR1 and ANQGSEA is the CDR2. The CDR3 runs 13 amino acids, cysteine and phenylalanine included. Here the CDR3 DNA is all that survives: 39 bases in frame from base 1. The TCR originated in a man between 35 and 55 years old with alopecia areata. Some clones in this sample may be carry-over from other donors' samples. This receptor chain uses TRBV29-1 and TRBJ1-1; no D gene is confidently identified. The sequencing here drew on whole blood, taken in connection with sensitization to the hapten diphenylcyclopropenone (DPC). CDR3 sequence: CSVGQAVVTEAFF. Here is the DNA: TGCAGCGTTGGGCAGGCAGTCGTCACTGAAGCTTTCTTT.